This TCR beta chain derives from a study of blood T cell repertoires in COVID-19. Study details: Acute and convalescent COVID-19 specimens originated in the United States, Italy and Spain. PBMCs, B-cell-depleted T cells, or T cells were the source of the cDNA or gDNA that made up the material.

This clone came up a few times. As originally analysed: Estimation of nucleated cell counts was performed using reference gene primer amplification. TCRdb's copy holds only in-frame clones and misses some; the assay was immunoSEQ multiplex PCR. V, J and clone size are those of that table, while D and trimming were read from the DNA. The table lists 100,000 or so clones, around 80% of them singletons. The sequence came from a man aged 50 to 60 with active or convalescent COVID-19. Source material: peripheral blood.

This chain's CDR3 is CASMGGAGLHNGYTF. As DNA, the CDR3 is TGTGCCAGCATGGGAGGGGCCGGACTACATAATGGCTACACCTTC. This chain uses TRBV28 with TRBJ1-2; tentatively, D is TRBD1 (5 bases). The V gene lost 7 bases and the J gene lost 6 bases, with 21 bases spanning the gap. The CDR3 has 15 residues. CDR1 and CDR2 (germline): MDHEN, SYDVKM.